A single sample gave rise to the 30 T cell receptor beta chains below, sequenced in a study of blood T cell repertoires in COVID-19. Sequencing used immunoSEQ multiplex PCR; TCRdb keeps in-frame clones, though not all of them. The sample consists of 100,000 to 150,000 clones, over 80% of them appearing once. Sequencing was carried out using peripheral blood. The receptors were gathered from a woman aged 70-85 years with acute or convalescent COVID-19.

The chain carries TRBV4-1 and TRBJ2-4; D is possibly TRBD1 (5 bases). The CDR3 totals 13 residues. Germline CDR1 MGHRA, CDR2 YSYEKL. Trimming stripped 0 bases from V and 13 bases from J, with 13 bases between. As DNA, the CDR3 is TGCGCCAGCAGCCAAGATGGGTCGACAGTACAGTACTTC. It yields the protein CASSQDGSTVQYF.

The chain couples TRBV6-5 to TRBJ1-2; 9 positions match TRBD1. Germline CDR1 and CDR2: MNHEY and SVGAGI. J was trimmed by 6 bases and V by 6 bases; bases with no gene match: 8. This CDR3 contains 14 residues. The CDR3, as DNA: TGTGCCAGCAGCCCCGGGACAGGGACGCATGGCTACACCTTC. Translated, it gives CASSPGTGTHGYTF.

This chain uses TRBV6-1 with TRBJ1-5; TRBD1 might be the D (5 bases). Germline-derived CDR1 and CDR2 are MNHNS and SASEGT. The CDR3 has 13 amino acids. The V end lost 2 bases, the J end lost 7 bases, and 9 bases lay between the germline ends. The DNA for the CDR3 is TGTGCCAGCAGTGAATGGGGCAGGCAGCCCCAGCATTTT. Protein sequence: CASSEWGRQPQHF.

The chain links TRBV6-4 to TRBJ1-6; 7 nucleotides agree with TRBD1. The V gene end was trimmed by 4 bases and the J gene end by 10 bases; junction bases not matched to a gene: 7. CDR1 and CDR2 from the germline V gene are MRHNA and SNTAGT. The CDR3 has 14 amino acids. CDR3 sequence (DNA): TGTGCCAGCAGTGTTGTGAGGGGGCAATCACCCCTCCACTTT. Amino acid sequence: CASSVVRGQSPLHF.

CDR3 residues: CASRQGAYNSPLHF. The CDR3 DNA is TGTGCCAGCCGACAGGGCGCCTATAATTCACCCCTCCACTTT. The genes are TRBV25-1 and TRBJ1-6; TRBD1 matches at 7 bases. The CDR3 spans 14 residues. V was pared by 8 bases and J by 2 bases, with 3 bases of the junction left unmatched. Germline CDR1 and CDR2: MGHDK and SYGVNS.

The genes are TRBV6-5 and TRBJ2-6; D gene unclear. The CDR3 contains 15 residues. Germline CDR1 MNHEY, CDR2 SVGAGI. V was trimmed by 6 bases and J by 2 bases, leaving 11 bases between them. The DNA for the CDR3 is TGTGCCAGCAGCTTCCTACAGACTGGGGCCAACGTCCTGACTTTC. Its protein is CASSFLQTGANVLTF.

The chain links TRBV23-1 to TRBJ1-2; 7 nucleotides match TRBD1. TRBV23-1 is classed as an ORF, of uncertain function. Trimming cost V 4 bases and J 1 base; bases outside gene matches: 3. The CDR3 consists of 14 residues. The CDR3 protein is CASSLGQDNYGYTF. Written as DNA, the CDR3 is TGCGCCAGCAGTCTCGGACAGGATAACTATGGCTACACCTTC.

The CDR3 DNA is TGTGCCAGCAGCGTAGGCATCATGGGGGGGAATTCACCCCTCCACTTT. It is translated as CASSVGIMGGNSPLHF. The J gene is TRBJ1-6, the V gene TRBV9; D might be TRBD1 (5 bases). The ends were cut back, 0 bases at V and 7 bases at J, with 14 bases in the middle. This CDR3 is built from 16 residues. Looked up from germline, CDR1 is SGDLS and CDR2 is YYNGEE.

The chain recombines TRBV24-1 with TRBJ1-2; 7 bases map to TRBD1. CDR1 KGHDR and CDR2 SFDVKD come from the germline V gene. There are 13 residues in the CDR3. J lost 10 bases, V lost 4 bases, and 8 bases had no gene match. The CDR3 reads CATSEPGQNAYTF. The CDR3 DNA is TGTGCCACCAGTGAGCCGGGACAGAACGCCTACACCTTC.

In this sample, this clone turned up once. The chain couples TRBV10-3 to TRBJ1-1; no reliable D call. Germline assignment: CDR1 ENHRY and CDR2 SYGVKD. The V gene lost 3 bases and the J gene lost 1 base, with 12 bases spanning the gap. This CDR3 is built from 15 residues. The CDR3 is CAISENTGGNTEAFF. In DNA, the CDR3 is TGTGCCATCAGTGAAAATACGGGAGGGAACACTGAAGCTTTCTTT.

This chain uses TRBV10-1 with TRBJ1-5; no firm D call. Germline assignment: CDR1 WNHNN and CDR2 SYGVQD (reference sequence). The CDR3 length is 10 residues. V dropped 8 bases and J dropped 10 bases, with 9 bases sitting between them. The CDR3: CASEPGPQHF. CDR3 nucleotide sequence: TGCGCCAGCGAACCGGGACCCCAGCATTTT.

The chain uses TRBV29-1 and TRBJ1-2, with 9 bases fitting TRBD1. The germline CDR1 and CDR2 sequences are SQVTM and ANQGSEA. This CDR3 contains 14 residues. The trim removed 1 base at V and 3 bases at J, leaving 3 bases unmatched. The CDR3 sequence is CSVEAGQGYYGYTF. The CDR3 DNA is TGCAGCGTTGAAGCGGGACAGGGTTACTATGGCTACACCTTC.

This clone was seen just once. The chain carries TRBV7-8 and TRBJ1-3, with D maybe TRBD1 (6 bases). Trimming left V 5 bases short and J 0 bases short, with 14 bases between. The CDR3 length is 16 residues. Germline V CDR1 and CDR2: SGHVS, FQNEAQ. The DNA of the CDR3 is TGTGCCAGCAGCAGTCCTCGCAGGGGCTCTGGAAACACCATATATTTT. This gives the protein CASSSPRRGSGNTIYF.

The CDR3, as DNA: TGTGCCAGCAGCTTGGGGACAGTCTCTGGGGCCAACGTCCTGACTTTC. It encodes CASSLGTVSGANVLTF. The chain uses TRBV5-4 and TRBJ2-6, with a weak D call TRBD1 (6 bases). Germline V lookup: CDR1 SGHNT, CDR2 YYREEE (reference sequence). V lost 0 bases to trimming and J lost 0 bases, with 7 bases between them. The CDR3 contains 16 residues.

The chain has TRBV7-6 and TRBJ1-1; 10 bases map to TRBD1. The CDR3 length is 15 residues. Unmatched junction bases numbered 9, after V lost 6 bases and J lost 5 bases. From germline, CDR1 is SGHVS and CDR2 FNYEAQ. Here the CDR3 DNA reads TGTGCCAGCAGTCCCGCCGGGACAGGGGAAACTGAAGCTTTCTTT. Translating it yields CASSPAGTGETEAFF. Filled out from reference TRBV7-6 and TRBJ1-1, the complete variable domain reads GAGVSQSPRYKVTKRGQDVALRCDPISGHVSLYWYRQALGQGPEFLTYFNYEAQQDKSGLPNDRFSAERPEGSISTLTIQRTEQRDSAMYRCASSPAGTGETEAFFGQGTRLTVV.

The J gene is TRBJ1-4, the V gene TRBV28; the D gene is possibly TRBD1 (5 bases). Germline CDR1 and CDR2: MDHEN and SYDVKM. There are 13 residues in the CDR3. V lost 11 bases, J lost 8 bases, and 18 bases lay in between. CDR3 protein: CAAGRWGKEKLFF. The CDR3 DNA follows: TGTGCCGCCGGGAGGTGGGGGAAAGAAAAACTGTTTTTT.

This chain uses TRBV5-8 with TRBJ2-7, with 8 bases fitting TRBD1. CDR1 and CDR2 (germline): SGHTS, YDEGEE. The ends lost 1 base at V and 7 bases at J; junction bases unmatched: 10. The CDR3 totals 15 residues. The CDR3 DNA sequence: TGTGCCAGCAGCTTGCGCCAGGGGGCTTTGGGGGAGCAGTACTTC. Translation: CASSLRQGALGEQYF.

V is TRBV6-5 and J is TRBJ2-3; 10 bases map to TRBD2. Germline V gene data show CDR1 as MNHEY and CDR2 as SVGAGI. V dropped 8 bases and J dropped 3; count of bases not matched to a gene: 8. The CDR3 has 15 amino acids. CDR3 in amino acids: CASGGLAAITDTQYF. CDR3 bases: TGTGCCAGCGGAGGACTAGCGGCCATTACAGATACGCAGTATTTT.

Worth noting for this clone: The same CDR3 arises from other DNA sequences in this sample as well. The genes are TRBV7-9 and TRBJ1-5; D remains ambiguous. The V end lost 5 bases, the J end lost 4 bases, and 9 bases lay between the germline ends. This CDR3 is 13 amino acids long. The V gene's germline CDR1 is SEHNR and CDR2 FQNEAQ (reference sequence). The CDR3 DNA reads TGTGCCAGCAGCCCGGGCGGGAATCAGCCCCAGCATTTT. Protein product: CASSPGGNQPQHF.

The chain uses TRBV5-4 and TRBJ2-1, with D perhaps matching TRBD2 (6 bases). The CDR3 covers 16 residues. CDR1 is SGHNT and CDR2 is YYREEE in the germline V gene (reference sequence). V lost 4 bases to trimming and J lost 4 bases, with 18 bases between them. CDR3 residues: CASSRGEAGSYNEQFF. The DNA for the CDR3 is TGTGCCAGCAGCCGGGGAGAGGCGGGGAGTTACAATGAGCAGTTCTTC.

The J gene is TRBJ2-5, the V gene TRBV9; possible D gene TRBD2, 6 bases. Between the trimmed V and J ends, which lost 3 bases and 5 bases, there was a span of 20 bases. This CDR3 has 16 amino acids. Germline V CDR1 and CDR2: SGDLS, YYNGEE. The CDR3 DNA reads TGTGCCAGCAGCGCCGAGGGCTGGGCGGGGAAGGAGACCCAGTACTTC. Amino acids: CASSAEGWAGKETQYF.

CDR3 coding DNA: TGTGCCAGCCGTTCGGGGGGGGCAGGCGAGACCCAGTACTTC. Protein: CASRSGGAGETQYF. The chain is built from TRBV28 and TRBJ2-5; TRBD2 matches at 8 bases. Germline V CDR1 and CDR2: MDHEN, SYDVKM. This CDR3 is built from 14 residues. Trimming took 8 bases from V and 5 from J; bases not matched to a gene: 10.

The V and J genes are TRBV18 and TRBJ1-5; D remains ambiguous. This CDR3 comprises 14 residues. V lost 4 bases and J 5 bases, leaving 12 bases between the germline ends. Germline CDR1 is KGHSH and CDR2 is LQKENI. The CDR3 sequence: CASSLQDGDQPQHF. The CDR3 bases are TGTGCCAGCTCACTCCAGGACGGGGATCAGCCCCAGCATTTT.

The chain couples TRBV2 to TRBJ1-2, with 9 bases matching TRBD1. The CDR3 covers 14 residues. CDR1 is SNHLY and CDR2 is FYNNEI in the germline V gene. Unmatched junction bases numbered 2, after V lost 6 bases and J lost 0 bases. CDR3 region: CASRRQGANYGYTF. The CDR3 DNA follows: TGTGCCAGCAGGAGACAGGGGGCTAACTATGGCTACACCTTC.

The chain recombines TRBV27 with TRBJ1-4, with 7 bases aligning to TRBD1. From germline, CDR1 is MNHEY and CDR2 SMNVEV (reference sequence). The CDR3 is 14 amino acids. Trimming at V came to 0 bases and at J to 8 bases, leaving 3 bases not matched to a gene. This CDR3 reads CASSLSQGREKLFF. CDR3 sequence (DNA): TGTGCCAGCAGTTTATCACAGGGGAGGGAAAAACTGTTTTTT.

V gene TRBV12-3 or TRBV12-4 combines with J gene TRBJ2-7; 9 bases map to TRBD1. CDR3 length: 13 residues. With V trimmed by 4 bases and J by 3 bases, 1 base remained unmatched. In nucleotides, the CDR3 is TGTGCCAGCAGTTGGACAGGGGACTACGAGCAGTACTTC. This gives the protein CASSWTGDYEQYF.

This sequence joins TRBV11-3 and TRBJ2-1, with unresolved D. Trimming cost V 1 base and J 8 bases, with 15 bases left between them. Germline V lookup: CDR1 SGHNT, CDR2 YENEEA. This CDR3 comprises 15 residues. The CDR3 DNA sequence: TGTGCCAGCAGCTTAGTCTCGGGTTTTATCGATGAGCAGTTCTTC. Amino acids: CASSLVSGFIDEQFF.

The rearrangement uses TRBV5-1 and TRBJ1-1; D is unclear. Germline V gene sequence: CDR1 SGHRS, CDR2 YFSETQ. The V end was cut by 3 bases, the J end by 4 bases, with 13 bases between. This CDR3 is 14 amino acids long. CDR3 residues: CASSSRTGSTEAFF. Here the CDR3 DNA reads TGCGCCAGCAGCTCCCGGACTGGGAGCACTGAAGCTTTCTTT.

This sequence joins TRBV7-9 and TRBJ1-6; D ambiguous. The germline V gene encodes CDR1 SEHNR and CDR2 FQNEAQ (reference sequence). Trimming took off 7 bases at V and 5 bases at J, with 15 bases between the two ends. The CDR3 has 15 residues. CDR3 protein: CASTKGERNNSPLHF. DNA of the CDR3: TGTGCCAGCACCAAAGGAGAAAGAAATAATTCACCCCTCCACTTT. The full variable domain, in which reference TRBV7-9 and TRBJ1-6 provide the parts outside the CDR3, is DTGVSQNPRHKITKRGQNVTFRCDPISEHNRLYWYRQTLGQGPEFLTYFQNEAQLEKSRLLSDRFSAERPKGSFSTLEIQRTEQGDSAMYLCASTKGERNNSPLHFGNGTRLTVT.

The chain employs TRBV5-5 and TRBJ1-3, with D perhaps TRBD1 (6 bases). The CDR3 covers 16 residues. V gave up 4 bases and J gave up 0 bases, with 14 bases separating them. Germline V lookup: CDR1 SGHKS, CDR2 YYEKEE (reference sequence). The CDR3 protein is CASSPTTGSSGNTIYF. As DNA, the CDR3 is TGTGCCAGCAGCCCAACGACAGGCTCCTCTGGAAACACCATATATTTT. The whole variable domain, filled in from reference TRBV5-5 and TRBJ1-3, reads DAGVTQSPTHLIKTRGQQVTLRCSPISGHKSVSWYQQVLGQGPQFIFQYYEKEERGRGNFPDRFSARQFPNYSSELNVNALLLGDSALYLCASSPTTGSSGNTIYFGEGSWLTVV.